Below are 20 T cell receptor beta chains sequenced from a single sample in a study of tumor and adjacent non-tumor tissue in lung cancer. Three rounds of nested PCR, following a modified ARM-PCR protocol, produced the TCRbeta library. TCRdb called the multiplex PCR reads again in MiXCR, with one record for every CDR3 protein. The sample records some 100,000 distinct CDR3 sequences, 65% being singletons. The template was RNA from unsorted bulk tissue. The normal lung tissue was taken more than 3 cm from the tumor edge. Sequencing was done on a sample of distant non-tumor lung tissue. Source of these receptors: a man aged 30 to 45 with non-small cell lung cancer.

On this clonotype itself: This may be a read error: a much more frequent sequence differs by one nucleotide. This rearrangement joins TRBV5-4 to TRBJ1-1; maybe TRBD1 (5 bases). Germline V gives CDR1 SGHNT, CDR2 YYREEE (reference sequence). The CDR3 runs to 12 residues. The CDR3: CVVGEPNTEAFF. CDR3 sequence (DNA): TGTGTCGTGGGGGAGCCGAACACTGAAGCTTTCTTT.

Points on this clonotype: Since no conserved phenylalanine or tryptophan closes the CDR3, a read error is the likely cause. The chain recombines TRBV6-5 with TRBJ2-2; D is uncertain. The CDR3 contains 14 residues. In germline, CDR1 is MNHEY, CDR2 SVGAGI. V gave up 6 bases and J gave up 4 bases, with 12 bases separating them. The CDR3 spells CASRQDASTGELFL. The CDR3 DNA reads as TGTGCCAGCAGGCAGGACGCGAGCACCGGGGAGCTGTTTCTT.

The V call is TRBV29-1, the J call TRBJ1-3; a weak D match, TRBD1 (5 bases). The CDR3 is 13 amino acids. Germline V gene sequence: CDR1 SQVTM, CDR2 ANQGSEA. V lost 6 bases, J lost 3 bases, and 12 bases lay in between. DNA of the CDR3: TGCAGCGTCCGGGGGTGTAGTGGAAACACCATATATTTT. Protein product: CSVRGCSGNTIYF.

This clonotype was recorded once. The chain joins TRBV24-1 to TRBJ1-5; 9 positions agree with TRBD1. The DNA end lines up better with TRBJ2-3; the J call may be wrong. The CDR3 is 21 residues long. In germline, CDR1 is KGHDR, CDR2 SFDVKD. CDR3 sequence reads: CATSDSPPTGGHIDGNQPQYF. DNA for the CDR3: TGTGCCACCAGTGATTCTCCCCCGACAGGGGGTCACATTGACGGCAATCAGCCCCAGTATTTT.

Here the CDR3 reads CASSLSKRGRISHEQYF. The CDR3 nucleotides read TGTGCCAGCAGCTTAAGTAAGAGGGGGCGGATATCCCACGAGCAGTACTTC. The V and J genes are TRBV11-2 and TRBJ2-7, with 7 bases identical to TRBD1. Germline V gene data show CDR1 as SGHAT and CDR2 as FQNNGV. V shed 2 bases and J 5 bases; nucleotides not matched to a gene: 15. This CDR3 contains 17 residues.

This clonotype was seen a few times. CDR3 loop: CASSSGTALYEQYF. The CDR3 DNA reads as TGTGCCAGCAGTTCCGGGACAGCCCTCTACGAGCAGTACTTC. This rearrangement joins TRBV28 to TRBJ2-7, with 7 bases aligning to TRBD1. The CDR3 covers 14 residues. The germline V gene encodes CDR1 MDHEN and CDR2 SYDVKM. The trim removed 4 bases at V and 3 bases at J, leaving 6 bases unmatched.

In regard to this clonotype: No conserved phenylalanine or tryptophan ends this CDR3, so it is likely a read error. The chain joins TRBV29-1 to TRBJ2-4, with D perhaps assigned TRBD1 or TRBD2 (5 bases each). Germline V gives CDR1 SQVTM, CDR2 ANQGSEA. The CDR3 has 13 residues. The CDR3 DNA reads as TGTAGCGTTGAAAAAGGGGTTGGAAACATTCAGTACTTA. This codes for CSVEKGVGNIQYL.

As regards this clonotype: A read error may produce the germline difference seen at one junction end. The chain combines TRBV11-3 with TRBJ2-7, with D uncertain. Germline values: CDR1 SGHNT, CDR2 YENEEA. The CDR3 length is 12 residues. This CDR3 reads CATSLIGYEQYF. The CDR3 DNA follows: TGTGCCACCAGCTTAATAGGTTACGAGCAGTACTTC.

This clonotype was seen once. A read error may be the cause here, since a much bigger clone is one base away. The CDR3 nucleotides read TGTGCCAGCAGTCGACTCTCTAGCGGGAGGGCCAATGAGCAGTTCTTC. Translated, it gives CASSRLSSGRANEQFF. The chain combines TRBV6-5 with TRBJ2-1; 12 bases agree with TRBD2. The CDR3 runs to 16 residues. Germline assignment: CDR1 MNHEY and CDR2 SVGAGI. V lost 5 bases to trimming and J lost 6 bases; unmatched junction nucleotides: 8.

Points on this clonotype: No conserved phenylalanine or tryptophan is present at the end of the CDR3, so a read error is the likely explanation. The V call is TRBV20-1, the J call TRBJ2-7; TRBD2 is a possible D gene (6 bases). The CDR3 length is 14 residues. CDR1 and CDR2 (germline): DFQATT, SNEGSKA (reference sequence). V was trimmed by 4 bases and J by 2 bases, leaving 15 bases between them. In DNA, the CDR3 is TGCAGTGCTACTTCTAGCGTGGACACCTACGAGCAGTACCTC. Amino acids: CSATSSVDTYEQYL.

The rearrangement joins TRBV20-1 to TRBJ2-7; D unresolved. The CDR3 sequence is 13 residues long. The ends were cut back, 4 bases at V and 10 bases at J, with 20 bases in the middle. CDR1 and CDR2 from the germline V gene are DFQATT and SNEGSKA (reference sequence). The CDR3 bases are TGCAGTGCTACAGGACCCAGAGGTGTCCATCAGTACTTC. This gives the protein CSATGPRGVHQYF.

With regard to this clonotype: Relative to the germline gene, one junction end is altered; a read error may explain this. This chain uses TRBV6-5 with TRBJ2-7; either TRBD1 or TRBD2 may supply D (5 bases each). The CDR3 loop spans 13 amino acids. CDR1 and CDR2 (germline): MNHEY, SVGAGI. CDR3 in DNA: TGTGCCAGCAGTTACGATGCGGTAGGGGAGCGGTACTTC. As protein: CASSYDAVGERYF.

This chain connects TRBV12-3 or TRBV12-4 to TRBJ2-6, with D possibly being TRBD1 (5 bases). The CDR3 runs 17 residues. Trimming took off 4 bases at V and 17 bases at J, with 30 bases between the two ends. In DNA form, the CDR3 reads TGTGCCAGCAGTTGGGCAGGGCGATCCTCTGGGGCCAACATCTTGACTTTC. Its translation: CASSWAGRSSGANILTF.

In regard to this clonotype: The junction and the germline gene differ at one end; a read error may be behind it. The chain employs TRBV4-2 and TRBJ2-2, with TRBD1 as a possible D gene (5 bases). This CDR3 is 16 amino acids long. The germline V gene has CDR1 LGHNA and CDR2 YNFKEQ. CDR3 DNA sequence: TGTGGCAGCAGTCAAGAGGAATGCAGGGTAGACGGGGAGCTGTTTTTT. Translated: CGSSQEECRVDGELFF.

As concerns this clonotype: A read error may account for a junction end that differs from germline. Here the CDR3 reads CASGLDSSGSSYERYF. In DNA form, the CDR3 reads TGTGCCAGCGGCTTAGATAGTAGCGGGAGTTCCTACGAGCGGTATTTC. The chain links TRBV11-1 to TRBJ2-7; 9 nucleotides agree with TRBD2. CDR1 SGHAT and CDR2 FQDESV come from the germline V gene (reference sequence). This CDR3 spans 16 amino acids.

Note on this clonotype: A read error may account for a junction end that differs from germline. The CDR3 is CASSLGAGGSYNKQFF. The CDR3 DNA follows: TGTGCCAGCAGCTTAGGAGCCGGTGGTTCCTACAATAAGCAGTTCTTC. The V and J genes are TRBV11-2 and TRBJ2-1; no clear D. CDR1 and CDR2 (germline): SGHAT, FQNNGV. The CDR3 consists of 16 residues.

The table lists this clonotype with a count of one. This chain uses TRBV28 with TRBJ2-2, with unresolved D. This CDR3 region has 14 residues. V lost 6 bases to trimming and J lost 5 bases, with 13 bases between them. The germline V gene has CDR1 MDHEN and CDR2 SYDVKM. CDR3 in DNA: TGTGCCAGCAGAGTGGCTGGCGGTACCGGGGAGCTGTTTTTT. This translates into CASRVAGGTGELFF.

This clonotype has only a few counts. This may be a read error, as it is one base from a much larger clone. The chain is built from TRBV29-1 and TRBJ2-5; TRBD2 aligns across 11 bases. V was pared by 8 bases and J by 4 bases, with 9 bases of the junction left unmatched. The CDR3 contains 14 residues. Germline V gene sequence: CDR1 SQVTM, CDR2 ANQGSEA. The CDR3, as DNA: TGCAGCACTGAGGGGACTAGCGGATTAGAGACCCAGTACTTC. Translated, it gives CSTEGTSGLETQYF.

Remarks on this clonotype: A single base separates this from a much larger clone, so it may be a read error. This chain joins TRBV20-1 and TRBJ2-1; 8 bases map to TRBD2. Germline lookup yields CDR1 DFQATT and CDR2 SNEGSKA (reference sequence). The length of the CDR3 is 15 residues. With V trimmed by 0 bases and J by 4 bases, 5 bases remained unmatched. CDR3 in amino acids: CSARENGRGYNEQFF. The CDR3 DNA is TGCAGTGCTAGAGAAAACGGGAGGGGTTACAATGAGCAGTTCTTC.

This clonotype was found many times. The chain recombines TRBV4-3 with TRBJ2-2; 8 positions match TRBD2. CDR1 is LGHNA, CDR2 YSLEER, per germline. J lost 7 bases, V lost 4 bases, and 11 bases had no gene match. The length of the CDR3 is 16 residues. CDR3 nucleotides: TGCGCCAGCAGCCCTAGAGCGGGGGCAGTCGGCGGGGAGCTGTTTTTT. This sequence encodes CASSPRAGAVGGELFF.